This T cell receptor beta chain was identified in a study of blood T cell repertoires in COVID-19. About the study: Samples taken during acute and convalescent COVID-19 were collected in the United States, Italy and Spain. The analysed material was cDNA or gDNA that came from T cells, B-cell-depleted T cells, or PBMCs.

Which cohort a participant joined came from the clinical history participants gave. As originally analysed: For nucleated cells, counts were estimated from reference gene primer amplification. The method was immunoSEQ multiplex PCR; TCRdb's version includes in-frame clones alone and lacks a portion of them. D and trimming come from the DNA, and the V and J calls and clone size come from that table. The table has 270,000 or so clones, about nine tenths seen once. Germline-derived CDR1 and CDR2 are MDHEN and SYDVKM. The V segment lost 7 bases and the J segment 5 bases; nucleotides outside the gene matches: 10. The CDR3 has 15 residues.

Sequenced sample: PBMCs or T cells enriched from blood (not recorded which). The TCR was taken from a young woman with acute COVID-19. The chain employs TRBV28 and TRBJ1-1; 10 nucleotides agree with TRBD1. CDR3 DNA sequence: TGTGCCAGCAATCACGACAGGGGGCTTGGAACTGAAGCTTTCTTT. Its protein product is CASNHDRGLGTEAFF.